The following is a T cell receptor (beta chain) sequence with its context. The CDR3 sequence is 13 residues long. V lost 1 base and J 8 bases, leaving 9 bases between the germline ends. Germline loops: CDR1 SGHTA, CDR2 FQGNSA. The Seattle site enrolled patients during active infection and followed them longitudinally. In the original analysis: Amplification with reference gene primers provided the estimates of nucleated cell counts. Assay: immunoSEQ multiplex PCR; the TCRdb copy retains only in-frame clones and omits some. V and J calls and clone size are those listed in that table; D and trimming were worked out from the DNA. The sample records about 200,000 clones, less than 85% being singletons. This specimen belongs to a study of blood T cell repertoires in COVID-19.

Sample: peripheral blood. The receptor was derived from a woman aged 80 or older with COVID-19, enrolled during active disease. The rearrangement joins TRBV7-2 to TRBJ2-4, with D hard to call. CDR3 DNA sequence: TGTGCCAGCAGCTTAGGTCCGGGTGACATTCAGTACTTC. It translates to CASSLGPGDIQYF.